This T cell receptor (beta chain) was identified in a study of blood T cells in healthy people across ages. Germline loops: CDR1 MDHEN, CDR2 SYDVKM. Trimming left V 5 bases short and J 5 bases short, with 10 bases between. CDR3 length equals 13 residues. Alongside a J-beta primer mix, a sample-barcoded 5' primer served in a second PCR lasting roughly 7 to 11 cycles. MiXCR, run by TCRdb on the 5' RACE reads, gives a single entry per CDR3 protein. The sample lists 800,000 or so distinct CDR3 sequences, 20% to 30% occurring once. The data also belong to a second study, concerning T cells of mothers and their children.

Sequenced input: blood. The TCR sequence derives from a boy between 10 and 17 years old in good health. The rearrangement joins TRBV28 to TRBJ2-1; D gene uncertain. The CDR3 spells CASSPPRHNEQFF. CDR3 nucleotides: TGTGCCAGCAGTCCTCCCAGGCACAATGAGCAGTTCTTC.